The T cell receptor (beta chain) under discussion was sequenced for a study of blood T cell repertoires in COVID-19. The CDR3 loop spans 12 amino acids. Germline assignment: CDR1 SNHLY and CDR2 FYNNEI. V dropped 8 bases and J dropped 3 bases, with 8 bases sitting between them. Methods used by the authors: Amplification with reference gene primers provided the estimates of nucleated cell counts. Only in-frame clones appear in the TCRdb table, and some are missing; sequencing was by immunoSEQ multiplex PCR. The V and J calls and clone size come from that table; D and trimming were worked out from the DNA. Among 55,000 to 65,000 clones, around 90% were seen once, and the ten largest hold under 5.5%.

The gene calls are TRBV2 and TRBJ1-5; weak D call: TRBD1 (5 bases). Sequenced material: peripheral blood. The sequence derives from a man between 60 and 70 years old with acute or convalescent COVID-19. The CDR3 loop is CASGGSNQPQHF. The CDR3 bases are TGTGCCAGCGGGGGGTCCAATCAGCCCCAGCATTTT.